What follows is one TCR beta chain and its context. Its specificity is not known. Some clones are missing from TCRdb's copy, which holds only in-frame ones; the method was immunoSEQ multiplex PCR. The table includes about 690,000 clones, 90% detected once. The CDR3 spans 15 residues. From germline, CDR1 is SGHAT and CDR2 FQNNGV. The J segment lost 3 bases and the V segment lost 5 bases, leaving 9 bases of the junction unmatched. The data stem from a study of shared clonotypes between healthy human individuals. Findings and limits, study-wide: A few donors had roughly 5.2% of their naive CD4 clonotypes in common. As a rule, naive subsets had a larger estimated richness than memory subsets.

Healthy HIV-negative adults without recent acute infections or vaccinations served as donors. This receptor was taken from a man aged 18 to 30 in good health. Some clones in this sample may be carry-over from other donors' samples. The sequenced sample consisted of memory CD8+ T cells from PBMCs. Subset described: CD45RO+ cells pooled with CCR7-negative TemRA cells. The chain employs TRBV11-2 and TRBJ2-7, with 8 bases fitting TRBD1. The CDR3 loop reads CASSARQGLLYEQYF. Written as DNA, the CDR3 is TGTGCCAGCAGCGCGCGACAGGGGCTCCTCTACGAGCAGTACTTC.